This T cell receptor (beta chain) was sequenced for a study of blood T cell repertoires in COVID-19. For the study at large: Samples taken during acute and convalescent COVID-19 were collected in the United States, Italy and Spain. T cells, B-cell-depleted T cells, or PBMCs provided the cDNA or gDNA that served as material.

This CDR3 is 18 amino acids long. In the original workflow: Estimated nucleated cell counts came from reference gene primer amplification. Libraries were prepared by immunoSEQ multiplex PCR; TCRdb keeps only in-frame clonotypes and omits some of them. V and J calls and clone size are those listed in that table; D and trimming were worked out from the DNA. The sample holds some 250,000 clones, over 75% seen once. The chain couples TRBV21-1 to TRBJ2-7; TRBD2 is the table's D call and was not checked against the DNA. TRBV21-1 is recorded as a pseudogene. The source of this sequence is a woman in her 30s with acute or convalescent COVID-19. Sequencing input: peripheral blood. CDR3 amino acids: CASSQEQDGGTRAYEQYF. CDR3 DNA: TGTGCCAGCAGCCAAGAGCAGGATGGCGGGACTAGGGCCTACGAGCAGTACTTC.